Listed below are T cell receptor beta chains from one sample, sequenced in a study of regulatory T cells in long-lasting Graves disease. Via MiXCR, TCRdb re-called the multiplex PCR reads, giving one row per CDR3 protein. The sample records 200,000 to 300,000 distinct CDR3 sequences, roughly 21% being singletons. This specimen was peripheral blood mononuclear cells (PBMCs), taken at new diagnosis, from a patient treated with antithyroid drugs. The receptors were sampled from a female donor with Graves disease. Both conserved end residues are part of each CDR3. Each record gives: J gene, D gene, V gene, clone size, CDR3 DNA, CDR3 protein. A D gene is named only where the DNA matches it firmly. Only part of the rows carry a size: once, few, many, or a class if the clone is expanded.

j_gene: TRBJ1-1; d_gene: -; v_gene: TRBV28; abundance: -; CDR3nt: TGTGCCAGCAGTTTACGCGACACTGAAGCTTTCTTT; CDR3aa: CASSLRDTEAFF
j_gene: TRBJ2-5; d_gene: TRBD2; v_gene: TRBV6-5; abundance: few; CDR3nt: TGTGCCAGCAGTTACCTCGACAGGGGACTAGCGGGAGTGGCTCGGGAGACCCAGTACTTC; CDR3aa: CASSYLDRGLAGVARETQYF
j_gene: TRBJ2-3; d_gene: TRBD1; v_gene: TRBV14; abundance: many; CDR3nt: TGTGCCAGCAGCCAGATCATTGGGACAGGGATCCCTACAGATACGCAGTATTTT; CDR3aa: CASSQIIGTGIPTDTQYF
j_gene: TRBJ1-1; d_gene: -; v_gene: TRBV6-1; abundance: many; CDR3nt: TGTGCCAGCCCCCGGGGAACAGCAGAAGCTTTCTTT; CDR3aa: CASPRGTAEAFF
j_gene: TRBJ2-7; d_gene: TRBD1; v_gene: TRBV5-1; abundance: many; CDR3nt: TGCGCCAGCAGCATAGGGACAGGTGATATGGAGCAGTACTTC; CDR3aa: CASSIGTGDMEQYF
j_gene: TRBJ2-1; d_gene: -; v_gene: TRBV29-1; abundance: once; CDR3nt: TGCAGCGTCAAGGGGGGAGCGGGCAGGGTTGACAATGAGCAGTTCTTC; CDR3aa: CSVKGGAGRVDNEQFF
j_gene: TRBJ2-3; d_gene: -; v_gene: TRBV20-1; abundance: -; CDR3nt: TGCAGTGCGGGAGTCCCAGATACGCAGTATTTT; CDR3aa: CSAGVPDTQYF
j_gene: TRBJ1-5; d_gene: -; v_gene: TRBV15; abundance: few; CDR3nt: TGTGCCACCAGCAGAGAACAGGCTAGCAATCAGCCCCAGCATTTT; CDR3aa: CATSREQASNQPQHF
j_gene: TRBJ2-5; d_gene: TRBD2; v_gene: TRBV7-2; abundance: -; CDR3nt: TGTGCCAGCAGCGACCGGACTAGCGGGATGGGGGAGACCCAGTACTTC; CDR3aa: CASSDRTSGMGETQYF
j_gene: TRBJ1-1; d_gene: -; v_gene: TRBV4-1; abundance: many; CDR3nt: TGCGCCAGCAGCCAACTACATCAGAACACTGAAGCTTTCTTT; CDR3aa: CASSQLHQNTEAFF
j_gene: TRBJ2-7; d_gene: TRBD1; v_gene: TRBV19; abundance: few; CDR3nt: TGTGCCAGTAGTCCACAGGGGGCAGGCTACGAGCAGTACTTC; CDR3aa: CASSPQGAGYEQYF
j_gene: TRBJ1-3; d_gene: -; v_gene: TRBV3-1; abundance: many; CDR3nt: TGTGCCAGCAGCCAAGACAACGCTGGAAACACCATATATTTT; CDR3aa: CASSQDNAGNTIYF
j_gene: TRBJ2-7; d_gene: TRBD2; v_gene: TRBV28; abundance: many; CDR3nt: TGTGCCAGCAGTCTAATAGCGGGAGGCGAGCAGTACTTC; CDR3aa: CASSLIAGGEQYF
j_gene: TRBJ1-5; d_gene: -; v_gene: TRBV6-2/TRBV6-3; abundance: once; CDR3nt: TGTGCCAGCAGTAGGGGCAGGGATTATCAGCCCCAGCATTTT; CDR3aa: CASSRGRDYQPQHF
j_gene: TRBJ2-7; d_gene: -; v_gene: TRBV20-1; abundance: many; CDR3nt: TGCAGTGCTGACCATAGGGGGAGCGAGCAGTACTTC; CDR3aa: CSADHRGSEQYF
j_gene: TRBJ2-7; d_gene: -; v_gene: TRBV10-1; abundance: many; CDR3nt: TGCGCCAGCAGTGAGAGGACGAGCTCCTACGAGCAGTACTTC; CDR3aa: CASSERTSSYEQYF
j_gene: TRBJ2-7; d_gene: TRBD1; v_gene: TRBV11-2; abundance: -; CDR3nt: TGTGCCAGCAGCACAGGGGGACAGGGCTTCAACGAGCAGTACTTC; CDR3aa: CASSTGGQGFNEQYF
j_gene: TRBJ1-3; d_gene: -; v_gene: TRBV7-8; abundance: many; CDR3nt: TGTGCCAGCAGCCCTAGCACAGGGAACTCTGGAAACACCATATATTTT; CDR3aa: CASSPSTGNSGNTIYF
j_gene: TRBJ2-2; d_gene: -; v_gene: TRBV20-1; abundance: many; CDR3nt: TGCAGTGTATTCGGCTCGAAGGCGACCGGGGAGCTGTTTTTT; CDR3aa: CSVFGSKATGELFF
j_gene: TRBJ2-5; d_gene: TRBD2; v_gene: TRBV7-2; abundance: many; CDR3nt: TGTGCCAGCAGCTTAAGGCGGGGCGGGGGGGGAGAGACCCAGTACTTC; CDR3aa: CASSLRRGGGGETQYF
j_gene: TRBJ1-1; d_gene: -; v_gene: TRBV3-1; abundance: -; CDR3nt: TGTGCCAGCGCCCCGGGACAACAGAACACTGAAGCTTTCTTT; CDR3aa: CASAPGQQNTEAFF
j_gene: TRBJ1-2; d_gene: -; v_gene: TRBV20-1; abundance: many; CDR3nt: TGCAGTGCTAACGGGATCCTGGATGGCTACACCTTC; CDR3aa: CSANGILDGYTF
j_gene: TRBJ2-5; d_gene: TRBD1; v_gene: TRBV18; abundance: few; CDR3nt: TGTGCCAGCTCACCACGGACAGGGGGCGAAGAGACCCAGTACTTC; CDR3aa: CASSPRTGGEETQYF